The 31 T cell receptor beta chains given below trace back to one sample, sequenced in a study of T cells in tuberculosis. TCRdb's table, derived via immunoSEQ multiplex PCR, lists solely in-frame clones and lacks some. The table shows roughly 41,000 clones, with 90% to 95% occurring only once. The specimen sequenced was PBMCs. The origin of the receptors is a donor aged 10 to 29 with latent tuberculosis or without tuberculosis infection. Some clones in this sample may be carry-over from other donors' samples.

The rearrangement joins TRBV15 to TRBJ2-1; TRBD1 aligns across 8 bases. CDR1 and CDR2 (germline): LNHNV, YYDKDF (reference sequence). CDR3 length equals 15 residues. J gave up 2 bases and V 8 bases, and 8 bases lay outside the gene matches. CDR3 sequence reads: CATWTGTGPYNEQFF. As DNA, the CDR3 is TGTGCCACCTGGACCGGGACAGGACCCTACAATGAGCAGTTCTTC.

This chain connects TRBV12-5 to TRBJ1-2, with TRBD1 as a possible D gene (6 bases). The germline V and J ends were trimmed by 5 bases and 0 bases, with 10 bases remaining between them. The CDR3 has 14 residues. Germline V gene data show CDR1 as LGHNT and CDR2 as FRNRAP. The CDR3: CASGGQTPNYGYTF. The CDR3 coding sequence is TGTGCTAGTGGTGGACAGACTCCTAACTATGGCTACACCTTC.

The rearrangement joins TRBV19 to TRBJ1-2; TRBD1 is a possible D gene (5 bases). Germline loops: CDR1 LNHDA, CDR2 SQIVND (reference sequence). The CDR3 is 14 amino acids. V gave up 3 bases and J gave up 2 bases, with 10 bases separating them. As DNA, the CDR3 is TGTGCCAGTAGTATGTGGGGCGGAAACTATGGCTACACCTTC. Amino acid sequence: CASSMWGGNYGYTF.

V is TRBV30 and J is TRBJ2-6; 9 positions agree with TRBD1. With 3 bases clipped from V and 1 base from J, the junction kept 22 bases outside the gene matches. Germline V lookup: CDR1 GTSNPN, CDR2 SVGIG (reference sequence). CDR3 length: 22 amino acids. CDR3 residues: CAWSRDRVLSLTTLSGANVLTF. The DNA of the CDR3 is TGTGCCTGGAGCCGGGACAGGGTTTTATCACTTACCACACTTTCTGGGGCCAACGTCCTGACTTTC. Full variable domain (outside the CDR3, taken from reference TRBV30 and TRBJ2-6): SQTIHQWPATLVQPVGSPLSLECTVEGTSNPNLYWYRQAAGRGLQLLFYSVGIGQISSEVPQNLSASRPQDRQFILSSKKLLLSDSGFYLCAWSRDRVLSLTTLSGANVLTFGAGSRLTVL.

This chain links TRBV30 with TRBJ2-1, with a weak D call TRBD1 (5 bases). Germline V gene lookup returns CDR1 GTSNPN and CDR2 SVGIG (reference sequence). The CDR3 has 13 amino acids. The CDR3 DNA sequence: TGTGCTCGGAGTGTAGGGGTTCACAATGAGCAGTTCTTC. The encoded protein is CARSVGVHNEQFF. The whole variable domain, filled in from reference TRBV30 and TRBJ2-1, reads SQTIHQWPATLVQPVGSPLSLECTVEGTSNPNLYWYRQAAGRGLQLLFYSVGIGQISSEVPQNLSASRPQDRQFILSSKKLLLSDSGFYLCARSVGVHNEQFFGPGTRLTVL.

This clone has only one observation. The rearrangement uses TRBV6-1 and TRBJ1-4, with D possibly TRBD1 on 5 matching bases. Germline values: CDR1 MNHNS, CDR2 SASEGT. V was shortened by 4 bases and J by 7 bases, with 13 bases between the two germline ends. The CDR3 is 14 amino acids. The CDR3 DNA is TGTGCCAGCAGTGGTGGAGGGACGGCTGAAAAACTGTTTTTT. It translates to CASSGGGTAEKLFF.

The rearrangement links TRBV25-1 to TRBJ2-3, with D possibly matching TRBD1 (5 bases). Trimming pared 4 bases from V and 4 bases from J, leaving 9 bases between. This CDR3 is 13 amino acids long. Germline V gene lookup returns CDR1 MGHDK and CDR2 SYGVNS. The CDR3, as DNA: TGTGCCAGCAGTGCAGGGTCGGCAGATACGCAGTATTTT. It codes for CASSAGSADTQYF.

This clone has just a few counts. This rearrangement joins TRBV5-1 to TRBJ2-2; D ambiguous. The germline CDR1 and CDR2 sequences are SGHRS and YFSETQ. This CDR3 is built from 14 residues. With 0 bases removed from V and 2 bases from J, the gap between germline ends came to 5 bases. The CDR3 here is CASSLDGNTGELFF. The CDR3 nucleotides are TGCGCCAGCAGCTTGGACGGTAACACCGGGGAGCTGTTTTTT.

The gene calls are TRBV19 and TRBJ1-2; D is undetermined. The CDR3 has 14 amino acids. The germline V gene encodes CDR1 LNHDA and CDR2 SQIVND (reference sequence). Trimming left V 3 bases short and J 3 bases short, with 11 bases between. CDR3 region: CASSIGSGHYGYTF. CDR3 DNA: TGTGCCAGTAGTATCGGGTCGGGTCACTATGGCTACACCTTC.

The chain has TRBV2 and TRBJ2-7, with 12 bases that match TRBD2. The CDR3 length is 15 residues. Per the germline V gene, CDR1 is SNHLY and CDR2 is FYNNEI. With 3 bases clipped from V and 4 bases from J, the junction kept 4 bases outside the gene matches. CDR3 protein: CASSDPSGGDYEQYV. The DNA for the CDR3 is TGTGCCAGCAGTGACCCTAGCGGGGGGGATTACGAGCAGTACGTC.

This clone was recorded only once. The V and J genes are TRBV25-1 and TRBJ1-2, with D possibly TRBD1 on 5 matching bases. V was cut by 4 bases and J by 5 bases, with 11 bases left in between. The CDR3 has 13 amino acids. Germline lookup yields CDR1 MGHDK and CDR2 SYGVNS. CDR3 nucleotide sequence: TGTGCCAGCAGTGTGCCAGGGCGGTATGGCTACACCTTC. Translated, it gives CASSVPGRYGYTF.

The genes are TRBV30 and TRBJ1-2, with TRBD1 as a possible D gene (5 bases). This CDR3 region has 14 residues. Germline values: CDR1 GTSNPN, CDR2 SVGIG (reference sequence). V was clipped by 3 bases and J by 8 bases, with 19 bases between them. CDR3 bases: TGTGCCTGGAGGCTGGACATGGAGGGTGTAGGCTACACCTTC. Translating it yields CAWRLDMEGVGYTF.

This chain uses TRBV5-5 with TRBJ2-1; 8 bases map to TRBD1. The CDR3 has 16 amino acids. Germline V lookup: CDR1 SGHKS, CDR2 YYEKEE (reference sequence). Unmatched junction bases numbered 10, after V lost 4 bases and J lost 4 bases. Here the CDR3 reads CASSTTLDRGYNEQFF. CDR3 DNA: TGTGCCAGCAGCACCACCTTAGACAGGGGTTACAATGAGCAGTTCTTC.

The genes are TRBV5-4 and TRBJ2-2, with 10 bases aligning to TRBD1. Germline V gene sequence: CDR1 SGHNT, CDR2 YYREEE (reference sequence). The V and J ends lost 8 bases and 4 bases, in that order; junction bases with no gene match: 5. The CDR3 extends over 14 amino acids. The CDR3: CASSGQGVTGELFF. As DNA, the CDR3 is TGTGCCAGTAGCGGACAGGGGGTCACCGGGGAGCTGTTTTTT.

V is TRBV19 and J is TRBJ1-1; TRBD1 is a possible D gene (6 bases). Deletions cut 7 bases from V and 5 bases from J, with 17 bases between. CDR1 is LNHDA and CDR2 is SQIVND in the germline V gene (reference sequence). This CDR3 contains 14 residues. The CDR3 nucleotides are TGTGCCAGTACCAGGCCGTCAAGGGGGACTGAAGCTTTCTTT. Amino acid sequence: CASTRPSRGTEAFF.

This clone has just one count. The chain joins TRBV6-5 to TRBJ2-7, with TRBD1 identical over 9 bases. The V gene end was trimmed by 9 bases and the J gene end by 4 bases; junction bases not matched to a gene: 10. Germline loops: CDR1 MNHEY, CDR2 SVGAGI. There are 14 residues in the CDR3. CDR3 protein: CASIPGQGLYEQYF. CDR3 in DNA: TGTGCCAGTATCCCGGGACAGGGTCTTTACGAGCAGTACTTC.

This clone is labeled as large. V and J are TRBV6-6 and TRBJ2-1; D is possibly TRBD1 (6 bases). Per germline, CDR1 MNHNY and CDR2 SVGAGI (reference sequence). The ends were cut back, 6 bases at V and 4 bases at J, with 13 bases in the middle. The CDR3 is made up of 14 amino acids. CDR3 in DNA: TGTGCCAGCAGAACGGACAGCCCGTACAATGAGCAGTTCTTC. It yields the protein CASRTDSPYNEQFF.

The V and J genes are TRBV18 and TRBJ1-2; the D gene is possibly TRBD1 (5 bases). The CDR3 covers 15 residues. The germline CDR1 and CDR2 sequences are KGHSH and LQKENI. The V and J ends lost 1 base and 4 bases respectively, with 13 bases between them. Here the CDR3 reads CASSPLGTQSYGYTF. CDR3 sequence (DNA): TGTGCCAGCTCACCACTAGGGACTCAATCCTATGGCTACACCTTC. Based on the CDR3 plus reference TRBV18 and TRBJ1-2, the full variable domain is NAGVMQNPRHLVRRRGQEARLRCSPMKGHSHVYWYRQLPEEGLKFMVYLQKENIIDESGMPKERFSAEFPKEGPSILRIQQVVRGDSAAYFCASSPLGTQSYGYTFGSGTRLTVV.

The rearrangement joins TRBV7-6 to TRBJ2-5; D may be TRBD1 (6 bases). V was shortened by 3 bases and J by 5 bases, with 10 bases between the two germline ends. The germline CDR1 and CDR2 sequences are SGHVS and FNYEAQ. The CDR3 is 13 residues long. CDR3 sequence (DNA): TGTGCCAGCAGCTTGGGGACACCGGAGACCCAGTACTTC. Protein sequence: CASSLGTPETQYF. Looking up the rest from reference TRBV7-6 and TRBJ2-5 gives the full variable domain: GAGVSQSPRYKVTKRGQDVALRCDPISGHVSLYWYRQALGQGPEFLTYFNYEAQQDKSGLPNDRFSAERPEGSISTLTIQRTEQRDSAMYRCASSLGTPETQYFGPGTRLLVL.

A single count supports this clone. The chain carries TRBV29-1 and TRBJ1-1; possible D gene TRBD1, 5 bases. V lost 0 bases, J lost 8 bases, and 10 bases lay in between. Germline values: CDR1 SQVTM, CDR2 ANQGSEA. CDR3 length: 12 residues. CDR3 sequence reads: CSVEDLRTEAFF. The CDR3 nucleotides read TGCAGCGTTGAAGATCTTAGGACAGAAGCTTTCTTT. Combining the CDR3 with reference TRBV29-1 and TRBJ1-1 gives the whole variable domain SAVISQKPSRDICQRGTSLTIQCQVDSQVTMMFWYRQQPGQSLTLIATANQGSEATYESGFVIDKFPISRPNLTFSTLTVSNMSPEDSSIYLCSVEDLRTEAFFGQGTRLTVV.

V usage is TRBV19 and J usage is TRBJ1-2; D is undetermined. CDR1 is LNHDA, CDR2 SQIVND, per germline (reference sequence). The CDR3 length is 12 residues. Trimming pared 6 bases from V and 3 bases from J, leaving 8 bases between. Written as DNA, the CDR3 is TGTGCCAGTAGACGGGAAGACTATGGCTACACCTTC. Translation gives CASRREDYGYTF.

About this clone: Other DNA sequences in the same sample also yield this CDR3. CDR3 region: CASSQDTGNTEAFF. The CDR3 DNA sequence: TGCGCCAGCAGCCAAGATACAGGTAACACTGAAGCTTTCTTT. This chain joins TRBV4-3 and TRBJ1-1; D is perhaps TRBD1 (5 bases). Germline values: CDR1 LGHNA, CDR2 YSLEER. V lost 0 bases and J lost 2, with 7 bases in between. CDR3 size: 14 residues.

This chain joins TRBV4-3 and TRBJ1-5; no reliable D call. Deletions cut 3 bases from V and 4 bases from J, with 10 bases between. In germline, CDR1 is LGHNA, CDR2 YSLEER. The CDR3 sequence is 14 residues long. CDR3 DNA: TGCGCCAGCAGCCAGGGTACAGTTAATCAGCCCCAGCATTTT. Residues: CASSQGTVNQPQHF.

The rearrangement uses TRBV5-8 and TRBJ1-5, with TRBD1 matching 7 bases. This CDR3 spans 15 amino acids. CDR1 SGHTS and CDR2 YDEGEE come from the germline V gene. V lost 0 bases, J lost 3 bases, and 3 bases stayed unmatched. This CDR3 is CASSLGTGYNQPQHF. CDR3 sequence (DNA): TGTGCCAGCAGCTTGGGGACAGGTTACAATCAGCCCCAGCATTTT.

The V and J genes are TRBV4-3 and TRBJ1-6, with 7 positions matching TRBD1. Losses at the gene ends were 2 bases for V and 5 bases for J; bases not matched to a gene: 6. This CDR3 comprises 16 residues. CDR1 LGHNA and CDR2 YSLEER come from the germline V gene. The CDR3: CASSQTAGQHNSPLHF. CDR3 in DNA: TGCGCCAGCAGCCAAACCGCGGGACAGCATAATTCACCCCTCCACTTT.

This sequence joins TRBV2 and TRBJ1-1; D remains unclear. V was cut by 5 bases and J by 5 bases, with 12 bases left in between. Germline V gene lookup returns CDR1 SNHLY and CDR2 FYNNEI. This CDR3 is 13 amino acids long. CDR3 coding DNA: TGTGCCAGCAGTTTAACCGGGAGGACTGAAGCTTTCTTT. Amino acid sequence: CASSLTGRTEAFF.

CDR3 sequence reads: CASSQTAGEGTEAFF. In nucleotides, the CDR3 is TGCGCCAGCAGCCAGACCGCAGGGGAAGGCACTGAAGCTTTCTTT. The genes are TRBV4-3 and TRBJ1-1, with TRBD1 as a possible D gene (6 bases). The V and J ends lost 3 bases and 4 bases respectively, with 15 bases between them. Germline assignment: CDR1 LGHNA and CDR2 YSLEER. The length of the CDR3 is 15 residues.

The V and J genes are TRBV29-1 and TRBJ1-2; D is possibly TRBD1 (5 bases). The CDR3 has 16 residues. Trimming stripped 4 bases from V and 2 bases from J, with 20 bases between. Per germline, CDR1 SQVTM and CDR2 ANQGSEA. CDR3 in DNA: TGCAGCGTTGGGGTTCCACCGGCAGGGTGGAACTATGGCTACACCTTC. Amino acids: CSVGVPPAGWNYGYTF.

The chain is built from TRBV7-3 and TRBJ2-2; D call uncertain. The germline V gene encodes CDR1 SGHTA and CDR2 FQGTGA. V gave up 5 bases and J gave up 2 bases, with 12 bases separating them. The CDR3 length is 15 residues. The CDR3 sequence: CASSLAGQNTGELFF. The CDR3 bases are TGTGCCAGCAGCCTGGCAGGCCAAAACACCGGGGAGCTGTTTTTT.

This clone was picked up one time. This chain connects TRBV5-6 to TRBJ1-5, with 9 bases aligning to TRBD1. The CDR3 runs 14 residues. Germline lookup yields CDR1 SGHDT and CDR2 YYEEEE. Trimming took 2 bases from V and 4 from J; bases not matched to a gene: 1. CDR3 region: CASSLGTGNQPQHF. As DNA, the CDR3 is TGTGCCAGCAGCTTAGGGACAGGGAATCAGCCCCAGCATTTT.

The genes are TRBV7-9 and TRBJ1-3; 7 nucleotides agree with TRBD1. V lost 0 bases, J lost 7 bases, and 6 bases stayed unmatched. This CDR3 spans 15 amino acids. The germline CDR1 and CDR2 sequences are SEHNR and FQNEAQ (reference sequence). CDR3 sequence reads: CASSLASGQRNTIYF. CDR3 in DNA: TGTGCCAGCAGCTTAGCATCGGGACAGAGGAACACCATATATTTT.